This paragraph covers one T cell receptor beta chain sequence. Its target is unknown. The junction departs from germline at one end; a sequencing error may be responsible. One entry per CDR3 protein results from TCRdb running MiXCR on the reads. The sample has about 3,000 distinct CDR3 sequences, 16% seen once; the top ten hold around 5.8%. This CDR3 region has 12 residues. The germline CDR1 and CDR2 sequences are SGHTA and FQGNSA. The sample is drawn from a study of liver allograft versus peripheral blood T cells. Whole-study context: Blood and transplanted-liver T cell receptor repertoires from recipients were compared. General study points: Reported data describe T cell receptor repertoires within liver allografts as differing from those in peripheral blood.

The J gene is TRBJ2-7, the V gene TRBV7-2; tentatively, D is TRBD2 (6 bases). This TCR was recovered from a human patient who had a liver transplant. A subset of T cells may come from the graft donor. CDR3 coding DNA: TGTGTCAGCCGGGGCGGGACCTACGAGCAGTACTTC. Encoded protein: CVSRGGTYEQYF.